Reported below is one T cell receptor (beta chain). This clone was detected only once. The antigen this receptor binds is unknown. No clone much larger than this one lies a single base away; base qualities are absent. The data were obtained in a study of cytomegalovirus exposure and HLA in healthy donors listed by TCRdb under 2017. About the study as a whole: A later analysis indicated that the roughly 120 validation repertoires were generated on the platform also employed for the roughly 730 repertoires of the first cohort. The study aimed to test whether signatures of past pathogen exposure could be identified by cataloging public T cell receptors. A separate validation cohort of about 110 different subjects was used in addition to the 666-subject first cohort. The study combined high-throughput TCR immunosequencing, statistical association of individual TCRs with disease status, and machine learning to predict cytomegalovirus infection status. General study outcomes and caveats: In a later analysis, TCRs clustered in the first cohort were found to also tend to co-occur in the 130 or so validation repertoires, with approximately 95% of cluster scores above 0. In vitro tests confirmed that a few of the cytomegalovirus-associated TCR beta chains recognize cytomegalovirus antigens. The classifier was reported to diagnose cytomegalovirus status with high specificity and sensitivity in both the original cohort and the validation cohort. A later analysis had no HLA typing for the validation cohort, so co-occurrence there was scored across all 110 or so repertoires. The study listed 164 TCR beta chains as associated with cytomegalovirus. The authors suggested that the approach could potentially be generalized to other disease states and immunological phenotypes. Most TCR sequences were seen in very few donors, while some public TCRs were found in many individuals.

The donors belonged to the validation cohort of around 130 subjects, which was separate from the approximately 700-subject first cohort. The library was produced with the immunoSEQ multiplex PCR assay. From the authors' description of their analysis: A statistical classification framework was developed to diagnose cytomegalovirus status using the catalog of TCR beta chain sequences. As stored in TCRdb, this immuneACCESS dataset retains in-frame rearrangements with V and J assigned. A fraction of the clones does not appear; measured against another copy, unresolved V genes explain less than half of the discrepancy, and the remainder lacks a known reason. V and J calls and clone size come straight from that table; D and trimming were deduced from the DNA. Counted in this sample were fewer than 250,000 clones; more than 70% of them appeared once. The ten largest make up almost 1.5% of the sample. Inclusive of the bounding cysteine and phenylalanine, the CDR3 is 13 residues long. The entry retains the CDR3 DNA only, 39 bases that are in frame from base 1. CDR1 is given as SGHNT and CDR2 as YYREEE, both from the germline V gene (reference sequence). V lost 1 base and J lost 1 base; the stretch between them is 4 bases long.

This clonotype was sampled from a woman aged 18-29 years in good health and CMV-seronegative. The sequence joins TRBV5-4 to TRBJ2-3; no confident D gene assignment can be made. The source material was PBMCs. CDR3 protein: CASSLSGTDTQYF. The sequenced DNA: TGTGCCAGCAGCTTGTCCGGCACAGATACGCAGTATTTT.